These 18 T cell receptor beta chains share one sample of origin, sequenced in a study of cytomegalovirus exposure and HLA in healthy donors. Vbeta (60) and Jbeta (13) primers were used in the PCR. The table came from immunoSEQ multiplex PCR; TCRdb's copy has only in-frame clones and leaves some out. The sample consists of over 150,000 clones, around three quarters of them appearing once. The sample was PBMCs. The receptors were sampled from a man between 25 and 39 years old in good health and CMV-seropositive.

The DNA for the CDR3 is TGCGCCAGCAGCTTTGATGGGAGGGGCCAAGAGACCCAGTACTTC. Its protein product is CASSFDGRGQETQYF. The chain uses TRBV5-1 and TRBJ2-5; 7 nucleotides agree with TRBD2. Germline trimming cut 2 bases from V and 1 base from J; bases unmatched to any gene: 5. Germline values: CDR1 SGHRS, CDR2 YFSETQ. The CDR3 contains 15 residues.

The gene calls are TRBV5-6 and TRBJ2-1, with 14 bases lining up with TRBD2. The CDR3 runs to 15 residues. V gave up 4 bases and J gave up 5 bases; unmatched junction bases: 2. Looked up from germline, CDR1 is SGHDT and CDR2 is YYEEEE. The DNA for the CDR3 is TGTGCCAGCAGCCGGACTAGCGGGGGGCACAATGAGCAGTTCTTC. This gives the protein CASSRTSGGHNEQFF.

The chain is built from TRBV19 and TRBJ1-6, with a weak D call TRBD1 (5 bases). The germline gives CDR1 LNHDA, CDR2 SQIVND (reference sequence). V lost 3 bases, J lost 8 bases, and 11 bases lay in between. There are 14 residues in the CDR3. CDR3 in DNA: TGTGCCAGTAGTATGGGCAGGGTGGATTCACCCCTCCACTTT. It specifies CASSMGRVDSPLHF. The whole variable domain, filled in from reference TRBV19 and TRBJ1-6, reads DGGITQSPKYLFRKEGQNVTLSCEQNLNHDAMYWYRQDPGQGLRLIYYSQIVNDFQKGDIAEGYSVSREKKESFPLTVTSAQKNPTAFYLCASSMGRVDSPLHFGNGTRLTVT.

V and J are TRBV5-6 and TRBJ2-7, with TRBD1 identical over 8 bases. With 2 bases clipped from V and 5 bases from J, the junction kept 6 bases outside the gene matches. The CDR3 runs 14 residues. Germline V gene sequence: CDR1 SGHDT, CDR2 YYEEEE. The CDR3 coding sequence is TGTGCCAGCAGCTTCCGGACAGGGATCAACGAGCAGTACTTC. Its protein is CASSFRTGINEQYF.

This clone was seen a single time. The V and J genes are TRBV11-2 and TRBJ2-3; weak D call: TRBD1 (7 bases). CDR1 is SGHAT, CDR2 FQNNGV, per germline. The CDR3 has 16 amino acids. The V end lost 1 base, the J end lost 3 bases, and 14 bases lay between the germline ends. CDR3 sequence reads: CASSLVVRGDTDTQYF. The CDR3 DNA is TGTGCCAGCAGCTTAGTAGTCAGGGGGGATACAGATACGCAGTATTTT. Combining the CDR3 with reference TRBV11-2 and TRBJ2-3 gives the whole variable domain EAGVAQSPRYKIIEKRQSVAFWCNPISGHATLYWYQQILGQGPKLLIQFQNNGVVDDSQLPKDRFSAERLKGVDSTLKIQPAKLEDSAVYLCASSLVVRGDTDTQYFGPGTRLTVL.

V usage is TRBV9 and J usage is TRBJ2-1, with TRBD1 as a possible D gene (6 bases). Germline CDR1 is SGDLS and CDR2 is YYNGEE. The CDR3 sequence is 15 residues long. V was cut by 4 bases and J by 5 bases, with 16 bases left in between. The CDR3 sequence is CASSQGGYRDNEQFF. The CDR3 region has the DNA TGTGCCAGCAGCCAAGGGGGTTATAGAGACAATGAGCAGTTCTTC.

This clone occurred a few times. The chain uses TRBV6-1 and TRBJ1-5; 7 nucleotides match TRBD1. CDR1 and CDR2 (germline): MNHNS, SASEGT. V trimming: 6 bases; J trimming: 4 bases; junction bases outside the gene matches: 6. The CDR3 runs 14 residues. The CDR3 is CASRLKGANQPQHF. The CDR3 DNA reads as TGTGCCAGCAGGTTGAAGGGGGCAAATCAGCCCCAGCATTTT.

Concerning this clone: Mismatch with germline at one junction end may stem from a read error. This sample includes further DNA sequences coding for the same CDR3. The chain joins TRBV5-1 to TRBJ2-7; 8 bases match TRBD2. The V gene's germline CDR1 is SGHRS and CDR2 YFSETQ. CDR3 size: 15 residues. The CDR3 is CASSVTGLGSYEQYF. The CDR3 region has the DNA TGTGCCAGCAGCGTTACGGGACTAGGTTCCTACGAGCAGTACTTC. Full variable domain (rest looked up from reference TRBV5-1 and TRBJ2-7): KAGVTQTPRYLIKTRGQQVTLSCSPISGHRSVSWYQQTPGQGLQFLFEYFSETQRNKGNFPGRFSGRQFSNSRSEMNVSTLELGDSALYLCASSVTGLGSYEQYFGPGTRLTVT.

This rearrangement joins TRBV28 to TRBJ2-7; D ambiguous. Trimming pared 8 bases from V and 2 bases from J, leaving 10 bases between. The CDR3 consists of 12 residues. Germline V gene sequence: CDR1 MDHEN, CDR2 SYDVKM. The CDR3 nucleotides read TGTGCCAGCCCTATTCGGGCCTACGAGCAGTACTTC. Its translation is CASPIRAYEQYF.

The chain couples TRBV30 to TRBJ1-3, with no clear D. The CDR3 totals 14 residues. CDR1 GTSNPN and CDR2 SVGIG come from the germline V gene (reference sequence). Trimming left V 3 bases short and J 0 bases short, with 9 bases between. The DNA for the CDR3 is TGTGCCTGGAGCGGGGTCATCTCTGGAAACACCATATATTTT. Translating it yields CAWSGVISGNTIYF.

J is TRBJ1-6 and V is TRBV5-1, with D tentatively TRBD1 (6 bases). Trimming stripped 1 base from V and 7 bases from J, with 15 bases between. Germline loops: CDR1 SGHRS, CDR2 YFSETQ. The CDR3 has 16 residues. The CDR3 spells CASSLMGGGGNSPLHF. As DNA, the CDR3 is TGCGCCAGCAGCTTGATGGGAGGGGGGGGAAATTCACCCCTCCACTTT.

This clone was observed once. The rearrangement links TRBV11-2 to TRBJ1-1; no definite D call. The CDR3 loop spans 14 amino acids. V was pared by 1 base and J by 5 bases, with 11 bases between. The V gene's germline CDR1 is SGHAT and CDR2 FQNNGV. CDR3 amino acids: CASSLGPSGTEAFF. The CDR3 coding sequence is TGTGCCAGCAGCTTAGGTCCGAGTGGTACTGAAGCTTTCTTT.

The chain has TRBV6-5 and TRBJ1-1; D uncertain. Germline CDR1 MNHEY, CDR2 SVGAGI. This CDR3 contains 15 residues. The V gene lost 0 bases and the J gene lost 1 base, with 9 bases spanning the gap. DNA for the CDR3: TGTGCCAGCAGTTACTCGAGTAGAAAGAACACTGAAGCTTTCTTT. This encodes CASSYSSRKNTEAFF.

The V gene is TRBV10-1, the J gene TRBJ1-4, with 7 positions matching TRBD1. CDR1 and CDR2 (germline): WNHNN, SYGVQD (reference sequence). The CDR3 has 11 residues. The CDR3 region has the DNA TGCGGTATGGGACAGATGGAAAAACTGTTTTTT. Protein sequence: CGMGQMEKLFF.

The chain is built from TRBV9 and TRBJ1-2, with D possibly TRBD1 on 6 matching bases. V lost 3 bases and J lost 6, with 18 bases in between. This CDR3 region has 15 residues. The germline gives CDR1 SGDLS, CDR2 YYNGEE. CDR3 protein: CASSAPNREAHGYTF. CDR3 DNA: TGTGCCAGCAGCGCGCCGAACAGGGAAGCCCATGGCTACACCTTC.

J is TRBJ2-5 and V is TRBV19, with 9 bases matching TRBD2. V dropped 7 bases and J dropped 4; count of bases not matched to a gene: 13. Germline assignment: CDR1 LNHDA and CDR2 SQIVND (reference sequence). The CDR3 has 16 amino acids. CDR3 sequence: CASTASGGGGRETQYF. In DNA, the CDR3 is TGTGCCAGTACGGCGTCGGGCGGGGGGGGCCGAGAGACCCAGTACTTC.

This clone appeared a few times. The rearrangement uses TRBV25-1 and TRBJ2-3; TRBD1 might be the D (6 bases). CDR1 MGHDK and CDR2 SYGVNS come from the germline V gene. The CDR3 has 15 amino acids. Between the trimmed V and J ends, which lost 6 bases and 2 bases, there was a span of 15 bases. The CDR3 is CASRTGLGPTDTQYF. CDR3 in DNA: TGTGCCAGCAGAACAGGGTTGGGGCCCACAGATACGCAGTATTTT.

The genes are TRBV19 and TRBJ2-4; TRBD1 aligns across 8 bases. The CDR3 has 14 amino acids. Germline trimming cut 7 bases from V and 5 bases from J; bases unmatched to any gene: 7. Per the germline V gene, CDR1 is LNHDA and CDR2 is SQIVND (reference sequence). The DNA of the CDR3 is TGTGCCAGTAACGACCCAGGGGGCCAAAACATTCAGTACTTC. It yields the protein CASNDPGGQNIQYF.